This T cell receptor beta chain was documented in a study of blood T cells in healthy people across ages. Germline V gene lookup returns CDR1 SGHKS and CDR2 YYEKEE (reference sequence). V lost 0 bases and J lost 2, with 11 bases in between. There are 15 residues in the CDR3. Isolated PBMCs totaled at least 6.5 million in each sample. It was with a sample-barcoded 5' primer and a J-beta primer mix that a second PCR of about 7 to 12 cycles was run. TCRdb itself ran the 5' RACE reads through MiXCR, one entry per CDR3 protein. The sample contains around 700,000 distinct CDR3 sequences, 20% to 25% of which appear only once. This sample was shared with a second study, whose subject was T cells of mothers and their children.

Sequenced input: blood. The genes are TRBV5-5 and TRBJ1-2; no firm D call. The TCR was taken from a boy aged 5-17 years in good health. The CDR3 spells CASSLEHSPNYGYTF. The CDR3 bases are TGTGCCAGCAGCTTGGAACACTCGCCAAACTATGGCTACACCTTC.